The subject of this entry is one T cell receptor beta chain. As yet, its antigen is unknown. This specimen comes from a study of early stage breast cancer tumors. Turning to the study itself: Of around 15 invasive breast tumors, more than ten were hormone receptor-positive, HER2-negative.

With 7 bases clipped from V and 1 base from J, the junction kept 6 bases outside the gene matches. Germline CDR1 reads SEHNR; CDR2 reads FQNEAQ (reference sequence). The CDR3 runs to 14 residues. Study-wide points: Enriched TCRB sequences shared across patients were mostly commonly generated sequences.

Each sample had two DNA replicates, 0.5 ug blood or approximately 1.5 ug tissue. Some clones are missing from TCRdb's copy, which holds only in-frame ones; the method was immunoSEQ multiplex PCR. The sample lists tens of thousands of clones; over 80% were seen once. The TCR comes from a person between 65 and 80 years old with breast cancer. What was sequenced was blood. The gene calls are TRBV7-9 and TRBJ2-5, with 7 bases aligning to TRBD2. CDR3 in amino acids: CASTQTGGQETQYF. The CDR3 nucleotides read TGTGCCAGCACACAAACGGGGGGCCAAGAGACCCAGTACTTC.